Shown below are 25 T cell receptor beta chains from a single sample sequenced in a study of cytomegalovirus exposure and HLA in healthy donors. The PCR employed 60 Vbeta primers together with 13 Jbeta primers. Sequencing was performed with immunoSEQ multiplex PCR; in TCRdb, only in-frame clones are kept and a portion is missing. This table holds tens of thousands of clones. Material for sequencing was PBMCs. These receptors all stem from a woman aged 55-70 years in good health and CMV-seronegative.

V is TRBV5-8 and J is TRBJ2-7; 8 nucleotides line up with TRBD1. This CDR3 has 13 amino acids. After removal of 6 bases from V and 5 bases from J, the junction contained 7 bases not matched to a gene. Germline-derived CDR1 and CDR2 are SGHTS and YDEGEE. This chain's CDR3 is CASNRGTINEQYF. CDR3 nucleotides: TGTGCCAGCAACAGGGGGACAATCAACGAGCAGTACTTC.

The rearrangement joins TRBV19 to TRBJ2-1; 8 nucleotides match TRBD2. The CDR3 sequence is 14 residues long. Germline loops: CDR1 LNHDA, CDR2 SQIVND (reference sequence). V trimming: 5 bases; J trimming: 8 bases; junction bases outside the gene matches: 8. DNA of the CDR3: TGTGCCAGTAGTGCCCCCGGACTAGCCCATGAGCAGTTCTTC. It specifies CASSAPGLAHEQFF.

This chain joins TRBV14 and TRBJ2-7, with D possibly being TRBD2 (6 bases). CDR1 and CDR2 from the germline V gene are SGHDN and FVKESK. V lost 1 base to trimming and J lost 4 bases, with 23 bases between them. This CDR3 is built from 18 residues. The CDR3: CASSQVMSTGARRYEQYF. CDR3 coding DNA: TGTGCCAGCAGCCAAGTCATGTCGACGGGAGCCCGTCGGTACGAGCAGTACTTC.

V gene TRBV10-1 combines with J gene TRBJ2-5, with D perhaps matching TRBD1 (6 bases). Trimming removed 5 bases at V and 7 bases at J, with 20 bases between. The CDR3 loop spans 15 amino acids. Germline CDR1 reads WNHNN; CDR2 reads SYGVQD (reference sequence). CDR3 in amino acids: CASSTSPDSPSTQYF. Here the CDR3 DNA reads TGCGCCAGCAGTACTTCCCCGGACAGTCCATCGACCCAGTACTTC.

To note about this clone: Different DNA sequences within this sample yield the same CDR3. The genes are TRBV30 and TRBJ2-3; no definite D call. The V end lost 2 bases, the J end lost 4 bases, and 4 bases lay between the germline ends. The CDR3 loop spans 11 amino acids. The germline gives CDR1 GTSNPN, CDR2 SVGIG (reference sequence). As DNA, the CDR3 is TGTGCCTGGAGTACAGCAGATACGCAGTATTTT. Its protein product is CAWSTADTQYF.

V gene TRBV27 combines with J gene TRBJ1-1; a weak D match, TRBD1 (6 bases). Trimming took off 4 bases at V and 5 bases at J, with 14 bases between the two ends. The CDR3 runs to 14 residues. CDR1 is MNHEY, CDR2 SMNVEV, per germline (reference sequence). The CDR3 sequence is CASSSLQGRTEAFF. The CDR3 DNA reads TGTGCCAGCAGTTCGCTACAGGGTCGGACTGAAGCTTTCTTT.

The chain is built from TRBV18 and TRBJ2-3, with 10 bases matching TRBD2. Germline values: CDR1 KGHSH, CDR2 LQKENI. There are 15 residues in the CDR3. V was clipped by 5 bases and J by 5 bases; unmatched bases: 7. The CDR3 loop reads CASSSSGSSQDTQYF. The CDR3 region has the DNA TGTGCCAGCTCATCTAGCGGGAGTTCACAAGATACGCAGTATTTT.

The chain links TRBV6-1 to TRBJ1-1, with unresolved D. CDR3 size: 14 residues. Germline lookup yields CDR1 MNHNS and CDR2 SASEGT. Between the trimmed V and J ends, which lost 4 bases and 1 base, there was a span of 10 bases. The CDR3, as DNA: TGTGCCAGCAGTGTCGTGTACAGGAACACTGAAGCTTTCTTT. Protein: CASSVVYRNTEAFF.

The chain's CDR3 is CASSFRDRAFF. In DNA form, the CDR3 reads TGTGCCAGCAGTTTTCGGGACAGGGCTTTCTTT. The chain links TRBV27 to TRBJ1-1; 8 positions agree with TRBD1. The germline CDR1 and CDR2 sequences are MNHEY and SMNVEV (reference sequence). Germline trimming cut 3 bases from V and 11 bases from J; bases unmatched to any gene: 2. The CDR3 consists of 11 residues.

This chain connects TRBV27 to TRBJ1-5; no definite D call. This CDR3 contains 14 residues. Per germline, CDR1 MNHEY and CDR2 SMNVEV (reference sequence). Deletions cut 2 bases from V and 6 bases from J, with 11 bases between. The CDR3 spells CASSLLLNGQPQHF. In DNA form, the CDR3 reads TGTGCCAGCAGTTTACTCTTGAACGGTCAGCCCCAGCATTTT.

This chain uses TRBV25-1 with TRBJ1-2; TRBD1 matches at 7 bases. Trimming removed 1 base from V and 7 bases from J; junction bases left unmatched: 6. From germline, CDR1 is MGHDK and CDR2 SYGVNS. This CDR3 is 14 amino acids long. The CDR3 coding sequence is TGTGCCAGCAGTGAATGGAGACAGGGAAGTGGCTACACCTTC. This encodes CASSEWRQGSGYTF.

The chain uses TRBV19 and TRBJ1-2; D may be TRBD1 (5 bases). The CDR3 covers 11 residues. The germline V gene encodes CDR1 LNHDA and CDR2 SQIVND (reference sequence). Trimming left V 6 bases short and J 7 bases short, with 9 bases between. The CDR3 DNA follows: TGTGCCAGTAGCACAGGTGCTGGCTACACCTTC. Translation gives CASSTGAGYTF.

The rearrangement uses TRBV7-9 and TRBJ2-6, with D maybe TRBD1 (6 bases). Trimming took off 5 bases at V and 1 base at J, with 15 bases between the two ends. CDR1 and CDR2 (germline): SEHNR, FQNEAQ (reference sequence). The CDR3 is 17 amino acids. The CDR3 is CASSRPGHFSGANVLTF. The CDR3 nucleotides read TGTGCCAGCAGCCGTCCGGGACATTTTTCTGGGGCCAACGTCCTGACTTTC.

The gene calls are TRBV7-9 and TRBJ2-5, with D maybe TRBD1 (6 bases). There are 17 residues in the CDR3. Per the germline V gene, CDR1 is SEHNR and CDR2 is FQNEAQ (reference sequence). The V gene lost 5 bases and the J gene lost 0 bases, with 19 bases spanning the gap. CDR3 nucleotide sequence: TGTGCCAGCAGCCGTTCGTTCGAGGGGGTCGACCAAGAGACCCAGTACTTC. This codes for CASSRSFEGVDQETQYF.

The chain is built from TRBV19 and TRBJ2-1, with 7 bases lining up with TRBD2. CDR1 and CDR2 (germline): LNHDA, SQIVND (reference sequence). CDR3 length equals 16 residues. V lost 2 bases to trimming and J lost 2 bases; unmatched junction nucleotides: 6. CDR3 sequence reads: CASSILASGPYNEQFF. CDR3 nucleotide sequence: TGTGCCAGTAGTATACTGGCTAGCGGACCCTACAATGAGCAGTTCTTC.

This chain links TRBV4-2 with TRBJ2-5; 9 positions match TRBD2. The J call may be mistaken, given a closer DNA end match to TRBJ2-7. In germline, CDR1 is LGHNA, CDR2 YNFKEQ. The CDR3 is made up of 15 amino acids. The CDR3 region is CASSQKAGGSYEQYF. DNA of the CDR3: TGTGCCAGCAGCCAAAAAGCGGGAGGCTCCTACGAGCAGTACTTC.

The rearrangement joins TRBV5-1 to TRBJ2-3; 10 positions agree with TRBD1. The germline V gene has CDR1 SGHRS and CDR2 YFSETQ. This CDR3 comprises 15 residues. V was pared by 4 bases and J by 7 bases, with 9 bases of the junction left unmatched. In DNA, the CDR3 is TGCGCCAGCAGCACACCCGGGACAGGGGAATATACGCAGTATTTT. This translates into CASSTPGTGEYTQYF.

CDR3 coding DNA: TGTGCCTGGAGTGTATGGACTAGCGAATACAATGAGCAGTTCTTC. Translation: CAWSVWTSEYNEQFF. The rearrangement links TRBV30 to TRBJ2-1; 9 bases fit TRBD2. The CDR3 has 15 residues. Germline CDR1 is GTSNPN and CDR2 is SVGIG (reference sequence). The V and J ends lost 0 bases and 4 bases, in that order; junction bases with no gene match: 4.

The J gene is TRBJ1-1, the V gene TRBV28; D ambiguous. Trimming shortened V by 5 bases and J by 8 bases, and 12 bases separated the two germline ends. CDR3 size: 12 residues. Germline V gives CDR1 MDHEN, CDR2 SYDVKM. The DNA for the CDR3 is TGTGCCAGCAGTCTTTACCGGGAAGAAGCTTTCTTT. It translates to CASSLYREEAFF. The whole variable domain, filled in from reference TRBV28 and TRBJ1-1, reads DVKVTQSSRYLVKRTGEKVFLECVQDMDHENMFWYRQDPGLGLRLIYFSYDVKMKEKGDIPEGYSVSREKKERFSLILESASTNQTSMYLCASSLYREEAFFGQGTRLTVV.

V is TRBV18 and J is TRBJ2-5, with 14 nucleotides matching TRBD2. The CDR3 has 17 amino acids. CDR1 and CDR2 from the germline V gene are KGHSH and LQKENI. V was pared by 3 bases and J by 4 bases, with 7 bases of the junction left unmatched. The CDR3 here is CASSPGLAGAKGETQYF. CDR3 nucleotide sequence: TGTGCCAGCTCACCGGGACTAGCGGGAGCGAAGGGAGAGACCCAGTACTTC.

As to this clone: Distinct nucleotide sequences in the sample also encode this CDR3. The chain uses TRBV6-6 and TRBJ1-3; tentative D call: TRBD1 (5 bases). Trimming left V 0 bases short and J 0 bases short, with 6 bases between. CDR1 is MNHNY and CDR2 is SVGAGI in the germline V gene (reference sequence). This CDR3 is 15 amino acids long. Here the CDR3 DNA reads TGTGCCAGCAGTTACTCCACAGGCTCTGGAAACACCATATATTTT. As protein: CASSYSTGSGNTIYF.

The chain is built from TRBV27 and TRBJ1-5; no firm D call. CDR1 and CDR2 from the germline V gene are MNHEY and SMNVEV (reference sequence). Trimming left V 3 bases short and J 3 bases short, with 9 bases between. The CDR3 runs 14 residues. CDR3 protein: CASSFNSFNQPQHF. CDR3 sequence (DNA): TGTGCCAGCAGTTTCAACAGTTTCAATCAGCCCCAGCATTTT.

The chain is built from TRBV28 and TRBJ1-1; unclear D gene. Germline V gene lookup returns CDR1 MDHEN and CDR2 SYDVKM. The V end lost 2 bases, the J end lost 8 bases, and 6 bases lay between the germline ends. CDR3 length equals 11 residues. As DNA, the CDR3 is TGTGCCAGCAGTTTAGCGGGGGAAGCTTTCTTT. Translating it yields CASSLAGEAFF.

The V call is TRBV5-4, the J call TRBJ2-7; TRBD1 is a possible D gene (7 bases). V lost 10 bases to trimming and J lost 4 bases, with 18 bases between them. This CDR3 region has 13 residues. Germline CDR1 is SGHNT and CDR2 is YYREEE (reference sequence). The DNA of the CDR3 is TGTGCCGCAGGCCGACAGGGAGGATACGAGCAGTACTTC. It encodes CAAGRQGGYEQYF.

V and J are TRBV28 and TRBJ1-1; perhaps TRBD1 as D (5 bases). The V gene lost 2 bases and the J gene lost 11 bases, with 21 bases spanning the gap. CDR3 length equals 15 residues. Per germline, CDR1 MDHEN and CDR2 SYDVKM. The CDR3 nucleotides are TGTGCCAGCAGTTTAGGAGGAGGGACCCCAAGGACCGCTTTCTTT. Translation gives CASSLGGGTPRTAFF. The complete variable domain, with remaining parts taken from reference TRBV28 and TRBJ1-1, reads DVKVTQSSRYLVKRTGEKVFLECVQDMDHENMFWYRQDPGLGLRLIYFSYDVKMKEKGDIPEGYSVSREKKERFSLILESASTNQTSMYLCASSLGGGTPRTAFFGQGTRLTVV.